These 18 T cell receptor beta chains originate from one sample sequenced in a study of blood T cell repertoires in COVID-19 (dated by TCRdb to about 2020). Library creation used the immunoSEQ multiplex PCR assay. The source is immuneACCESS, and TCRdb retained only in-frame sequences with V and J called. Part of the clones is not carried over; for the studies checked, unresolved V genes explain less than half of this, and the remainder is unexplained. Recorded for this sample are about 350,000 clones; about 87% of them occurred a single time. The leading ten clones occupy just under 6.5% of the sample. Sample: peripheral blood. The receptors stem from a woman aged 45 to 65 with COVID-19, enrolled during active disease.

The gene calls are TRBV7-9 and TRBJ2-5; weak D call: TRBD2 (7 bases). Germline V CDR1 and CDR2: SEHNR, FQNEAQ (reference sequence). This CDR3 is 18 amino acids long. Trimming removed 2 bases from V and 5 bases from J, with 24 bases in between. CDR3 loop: CASSLNEVGEGHWETQYF. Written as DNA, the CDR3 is TGTGCCAGCAGCTTAAACGAGGTCGGGGAGGGACACTGGGAGACCCAGTACTTC.

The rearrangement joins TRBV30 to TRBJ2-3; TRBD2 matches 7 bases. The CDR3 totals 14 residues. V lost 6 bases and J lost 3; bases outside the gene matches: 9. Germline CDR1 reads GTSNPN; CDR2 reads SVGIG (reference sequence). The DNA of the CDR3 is TGTGCCTGCACTCGAGCGGGAAGGACAGATACGCAGTATTTT. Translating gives CACTRAGRTDTQYF.

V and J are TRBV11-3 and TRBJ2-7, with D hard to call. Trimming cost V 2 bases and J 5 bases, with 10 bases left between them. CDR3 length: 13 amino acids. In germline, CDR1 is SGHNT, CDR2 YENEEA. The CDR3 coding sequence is TGTGCCAGCAGCTTAAGTTCTAACCACGAGCAGTACTTC. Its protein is CASSLSSNHEQYF.

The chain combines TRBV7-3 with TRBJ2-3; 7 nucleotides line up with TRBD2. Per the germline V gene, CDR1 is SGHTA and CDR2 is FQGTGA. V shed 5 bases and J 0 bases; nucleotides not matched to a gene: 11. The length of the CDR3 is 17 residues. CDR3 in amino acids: CASSRSGASGSTDTQYF. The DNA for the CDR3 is TGTGCCAGCAGCCGGAGTGGGGCTAGCGGAAGCACAGATACGCAGTATTTT. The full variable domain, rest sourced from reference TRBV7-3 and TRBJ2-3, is GAGVSQTPSNKVTEKGKYVELRCDPISGHTALYWYRQSLGQGPEFLIYFQGTGAADDSGLPNDRFFAVRPEGSVSTLKIQRTERGDSAVYLCASSRSGASGSTDTQYFGPGTRLTVL.

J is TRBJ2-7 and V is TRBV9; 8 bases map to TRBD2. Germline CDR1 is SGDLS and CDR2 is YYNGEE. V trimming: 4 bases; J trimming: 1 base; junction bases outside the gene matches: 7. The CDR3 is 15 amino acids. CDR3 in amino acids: CASSPSGGKSYEQYF. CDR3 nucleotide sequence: TGTGCCAGCAGCCCCTCGGGGGGGAAATCCTACGAGCAGTACTTC.

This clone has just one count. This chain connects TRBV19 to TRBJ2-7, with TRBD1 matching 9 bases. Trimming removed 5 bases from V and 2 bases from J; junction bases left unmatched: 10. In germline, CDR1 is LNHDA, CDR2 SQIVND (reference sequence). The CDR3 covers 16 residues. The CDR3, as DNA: TGTGCCAGTAGTCGTATAAAGGGACAGGGACCCTACGAGCAGTACTTC. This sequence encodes CASSRIKGQGPYEQYF.

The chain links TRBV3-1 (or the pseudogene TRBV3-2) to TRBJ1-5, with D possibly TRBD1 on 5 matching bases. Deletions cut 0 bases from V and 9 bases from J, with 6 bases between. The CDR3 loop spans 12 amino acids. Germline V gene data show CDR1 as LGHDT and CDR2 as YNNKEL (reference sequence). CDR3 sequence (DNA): TGTGCCAGCAGCCAAGACCAGGGGCCCCAGCATTTT. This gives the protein CASSQDQGPQHF.

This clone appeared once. The CDR3 DNA follows: TGTGCCAGCAGTTTCTCCCGCAGAAAAGAGACCCAGTACTTC. Its protein is CASSFSRRKETQYF. This chain uses TRBV27 with TRBJ2-5, with D hard to call. Germline lookup yields CDR1 MNHEY and CDR2 SMNVEV (reference sequence). The CDR3 is made up of 14 amino acids. V was shortened by 3 bases and J by 3 bases, with 11 bases between the two germline ends.

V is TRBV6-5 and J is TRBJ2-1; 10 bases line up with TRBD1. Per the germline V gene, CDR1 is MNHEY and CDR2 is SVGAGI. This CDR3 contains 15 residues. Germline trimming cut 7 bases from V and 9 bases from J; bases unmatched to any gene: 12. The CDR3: CASITSGTGVAEQFF. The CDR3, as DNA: TGTGCCAGCATCACTTCCGGGACAGGGGTCGCTGAGCAGTTCTTC.

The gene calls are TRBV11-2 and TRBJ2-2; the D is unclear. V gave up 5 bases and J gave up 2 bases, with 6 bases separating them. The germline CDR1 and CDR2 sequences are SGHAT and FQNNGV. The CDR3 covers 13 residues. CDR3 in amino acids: CASSPRNTGELFF. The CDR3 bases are TGTGCCAGCAGCCCTAGAAACACCGGGGAGCTGTTTTTT. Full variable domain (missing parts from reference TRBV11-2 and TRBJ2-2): EAGVAQSPRYKIIEKRQSVAFWCNPISGHATLYWYQQILGQGPKLLIQFQNNGVVDDSQLPKDRFSAERLKGVDSTLKIQPAKLEDSAVYLCASSPRNTGELFFGEGSRLTVL.

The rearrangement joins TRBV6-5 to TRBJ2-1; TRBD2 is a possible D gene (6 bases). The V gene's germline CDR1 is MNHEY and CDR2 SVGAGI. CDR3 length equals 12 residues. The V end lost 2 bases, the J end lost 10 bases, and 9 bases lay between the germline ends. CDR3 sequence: CASSYTGVEQFF. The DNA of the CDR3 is TGTGCCAGCAGTTACACGGGAGTAGAGCAGTTCTTC.

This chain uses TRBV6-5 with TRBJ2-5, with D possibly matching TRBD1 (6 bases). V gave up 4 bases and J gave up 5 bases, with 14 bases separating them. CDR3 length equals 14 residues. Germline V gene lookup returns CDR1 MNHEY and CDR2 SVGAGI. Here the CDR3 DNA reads TGTGCCAGCAGTTCAACAGGGTTTAGGGAGACCCAGTACTTC. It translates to CASSSTGFRETQYF.

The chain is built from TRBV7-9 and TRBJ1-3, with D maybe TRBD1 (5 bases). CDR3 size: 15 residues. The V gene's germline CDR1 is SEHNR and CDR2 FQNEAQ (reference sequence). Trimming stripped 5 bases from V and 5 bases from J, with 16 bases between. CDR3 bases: TGTGCCAGCAGCCCCACAGTAGGGGCTCGAAACACCATATATTTT. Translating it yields CASSPTVGARNTIYF.

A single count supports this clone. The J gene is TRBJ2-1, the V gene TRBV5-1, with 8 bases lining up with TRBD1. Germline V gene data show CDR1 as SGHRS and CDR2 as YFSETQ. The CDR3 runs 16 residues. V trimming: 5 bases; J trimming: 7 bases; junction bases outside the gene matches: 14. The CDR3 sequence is CASRIISGGSGNEQFF. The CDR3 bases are TGCGCCAGCAGAATAATCTCAGGGGGCAGTGGGAATGAGCAGTTCTTC. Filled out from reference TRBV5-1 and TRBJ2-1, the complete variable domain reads KAGVTQTPRYLIKTRGQQVTLSCSPISGHRSVSWYQQTPGQGLQFLFEYFSETQRNKGNFPGRFSGRQFSNSRSEMNVSTLELGDSALYLCASRIISGGSGNEQFFGPGTRLTVL.

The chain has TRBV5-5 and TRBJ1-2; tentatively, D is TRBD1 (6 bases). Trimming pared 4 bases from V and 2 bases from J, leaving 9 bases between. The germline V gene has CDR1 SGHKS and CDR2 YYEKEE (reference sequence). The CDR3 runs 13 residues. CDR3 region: CASSHGQNYGYTF. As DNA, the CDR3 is TGTGCCAGCAGCCATGGACAGAACTATGGCTACACCTTC.

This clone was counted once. The CDR3, as DNA: TGTGCCAGCAGTCCGAATGACAGGGTAAACGGAAACACCATATATTTT. This sequence encodes CASSPNDRVNGNTIYF. The chain couples TRBV27 to TRBJ1-3; 7 positions match TRBD1. The CDR3 sequence is 16 residues long. Per germline, CDR1 MNHEY and CDR2 SMNVEV (reference sequence). Trimming removed 5 bases from V and 4 bases from J; junction bases left unmatched: 11.

CDR3 amino acids: CASSPGTSGTYEQYF. The CDR3, as DNA: TGTGCCAGCAGCCCCGGGACTAGCGGTACCTACGAGCAGTACTTC. The V call is TRBV5-5, the J call TRBJ2-7; 11 bases fit TRBD2. The junction had 5 bases not matched to a gene; V was cut back by 4 bases and J by 2 bases. The CDR3 is made up of 15 amino acids. Germline V gene data show CDR1 as SGHKS and CDR2 as YYEKEE (reference sequence).

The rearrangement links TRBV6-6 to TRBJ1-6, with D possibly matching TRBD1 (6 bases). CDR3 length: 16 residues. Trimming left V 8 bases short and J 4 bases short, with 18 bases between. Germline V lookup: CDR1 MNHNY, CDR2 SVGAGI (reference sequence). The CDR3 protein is CASFPGVAQYNSPLHF. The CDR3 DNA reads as TGTGCCAGCTTTCCAGGGGTGGCCCAATATAATTCACCCCTCCACTTT.